Sequencing of this TCR beta chain was carried out in a study of beta chain features in type 1 diabetes. Expressed TCRB transcripts were sequenced after all isolated RNA was converted to cDNA. Sequencing used immunoSEQ multiplex PCR; TCRdb keeps in-frame clones, though not all of them. The sample consists of just over 600,000 clones, about a sixth of them appearing once. Germline CDR1 SGHTA, CDR2 FQGNSA. This CDR3 has 16 residues. V shed 1 base and J shed 1 base, with 13 bases lying between them. This clone was detected a few times. The TCR comes from a man aged 18 to 29 in good health. The sequencing input was naive CD4+ T cells from blood. The chain uses TRBV7-2 and TRBJ1-1; D is uncertain. The CDR3 protein is CASSLGRGFGNTEAFF. CDR3 nucleotides: TGTGCCAGCAGCTTAGGACGCGGCTTCGGGAACACTGAAGCTTTCTTT.